The present T cell receptor (beta chain) was sequenced within a study of blood T cell repertoires in COVID-19. Donors were grouped by their self-reported clinical history. This clone is a singleton in its sample. Libraries were prepared by immunoSEQ multiplex PCR; TCRdb keeps only in-frame clonotypes and omits some of them. Here the sample spans about 330,000 clones, about 90% being singletons. Per germline, CDR1 MNHEY and CDR2 SMNVEV (reference sequence). V trimming: 4 bases; J trimming: 0 bases; junction bases outside the gene matches: 11. The CDR3 has 17 residues. The TCR sequence derives from a woman in her thirties who had recovered from COVID-19. V usage is TRBV27 and J usage is TRBJ1-2; 7 bases are shared with TRBD1. What was sequenced was PBMCs or T cells enriched from blood (not recorded which). Here the CDR3 reads CASSSRTGSLANYGYTF. CDR3 in DNA: TGTGCCAGCAGTTCCCGGACAGGTTCTCTAGCTAACTATGGCTACACCTTC.